One TCR beta chain is described in this entry. This entry is derived from a study of T cell responses to AZD1222 COVID-19 vaccine. The table came from immunoSEQ multiplex PCR; TCRdb's copy has only in-frame clones and leaves some out. The top ten clones hold 7.7% of a sample with roughly 200,000 clones, approximately 86% of them seen once. This material consisted of peripheral blood, taken on day 0 of AZD1222 vaccination. The receptor was derived from an adult in good health.

DNA of the CDR3: TGTGCCAGCAGTTTGGGACAGGAGTCCTACGAGCAGTACTTC. It codes for CASSLGQESYEQYF. The genes are TRBV28 and TRBJ2-7; the match to TRBD1 covers 8 bases. CDR3 size: 14 residues. CDR1 and CDR2 from the germline V gene are MDHEN and SYDVKM. V was pared by 3 bases and J by 1 base, with 2 bases of the junction left unmatched.